One sample yielded the 30 T cell receptor beta chains listed below, sequenced in a study of T cell changes during pregnancy in multiple sclerosis. Here immunoSEQ multiplex PCR was the method, and the copy in TCRdb shows in-frame clones only, minus some. The repertoire holds some 80,000 clones, with about 93% as singletons. Sequencing was performed on peripheral blood, taken in the first trimester of pregnancy. These receptors were taken from a female donor with multiple sclerosis, enrolled in a pregnancy study.

The chain employs TRBV5-1 and TRBJ2-7; tentative D call: TRBD1 (6 bases). This CDR3 contains 14 residues. Trimming cost V 3 bases and J 2 bases, with 12 bases left between them. Per germline, CDR1 SGHRS and CDR2 YFSETQ. CDR3 sequence reads: CASSWDRDTYEQYF. The DNA for the CDR3 is TGCGCCAGCAGCTGGGACCGGGACACCTACGAGCAGTACTTC.

The chain links TRBV7-9 to TRBJ2-7, with a possible D match to TRBD2 (5 bases). CDR3 length: 16 residues. Germline V lookup: CDR1 SEHNR, CDR2 FQNEAQ (reference sequence). V was pared by 5 bases and J by 4 bases, with 21 bases between. CDR3 coding DNA: TGTGCCAGCAGCCCCGACGGGGTCACTCGTGGTTACGAGCAGTACTTC. This sequence encodes CASSPDGVTRGYEQYF.

The V and J genes are TRBV14 and TRBJ2-1; D is unresolved. The V end lost 3 bases, the J end lost 8 bases, and 20 bases lay between the germline ends. Germline CDR1 reads SGHDN; CDR2 reads FVKESK. The CDR3 is 16 amino acids. The CDR3 is CASSHRPPRPTDEQFF. The CDR3 DNA reads as TGTGCCAGCAGCCACCGACCACCTAGACCAACCGATGAGCAGTTCTTC.

This chain uses TRBV19 with TRBJ2-2; 7 bases line up with TRBD1. Losses at the gene ends were 8 bases for V and 3 bases for J; bases not matched to a gene: 9. Germline V gene data show CDR1 as LNHDA and CDR2 as SQIVND (reference sequence). There are 15 residues in the CDR3. CDR3 coding DNA: TGTGCCAGTCGAGGGGGCTGGAGGCACACCGGGGAGCTGTTTTTT. This gives the protein CASRGGWRHTGELFF.

The chain carries TRBV27 and TRBJ2-7; 7 bases line up with TRBD2. The V gene's germline CDR1 is MNHEY and CDR2 SMNVEV (reference sequence). The CDR3 has 15 amino acids. Trimming removed 7 bases from V and 0 bases from J; junction bases left unmatched: 9. CDR3 nucleotide sequence: TGTGCCAGCATGCGGCTAGCGGACACCTCCTACGAGCAGTACTTC. As protein: CASMRLADTSYEQYF.

The chain combines TRBV19 with TRBJ2-7; 10 nucleotides align to TRBD2. Germline V gene lookup returns CDR1 LNHDA and CDR2 SQIVND (reference sequence). J lost 2 bases, V lost 4 bases, and 2 bases had no gene match. This CDR3 is 14 amino acids long. CDR3 sequence: CASSTAGGTYEQYF. CDR3 in DNA: TGTGCCAGTAGTACAGCGGGAGGGACCTACGAGCAGTACTTC. The full variable domain, its missing parts supplied by reference TRBV19 and TRBJ2-7, is DGGITQSPKYLFRKEGQNVTLSCEQNLNHDAMYWYRQDPGQGLRLIYYSQIVNDFQKGDIAEGYSVSREKKESFPLTVTSAQKNPTAFYLCASSTAGGTYEQYFGPGTRLTVT.

The chain recombines TRBV6-7 with TRBJ1-2; 8 nucleotides line up with TRBD1. TRBV6-7 is an ORF, with its function uncertain. V trimming: 7 bases; J trimming: 2 bases; junction bases outside the gene matches: 3. The CDR3 has 13 amino acids. Written as DNA, the CDR3 is TGTGCCAGCAATTGGACAGGGAACTATGGCTACACCTTC. Amino acids: CASNWTGNYGYTF.

In its sample, this clone ranks as medium-sized. J is TRBJ2-1 and V is TRBV9; 16 bases match TRBD2. The CDR3 runs 19 residues. The ends lost 0 bases at V and 4 bases at J; junction bases unmatched: 7. CDR1 and CDR2 (germline): SGDLS, YYNGEE. The CDR3 region is CASSVGGTSGGAGYNEQFF. DNA for the CDR3: TGTGCCAGCAGCGTAGGCGGGACTAGCGGGGGGGCCGGGTACAATGAGCAGTTCTTC.

This sequence joins TRBV6-5 and TRBJ1-1, with a tentative D call TRBD1 (6 bases). The germline V gene has CDR1 MNHEY and CDR2 SVGAGI. The germline V and J ends were trimmed by 6 bases and 1 base, with 9 bases remaining between them. The CDR3 sequence is 13 residues long. The CDR3 nucleotides read TGTGCCAGCAGGGGGGCAGGGAACACTGAAGCTTTCTTT. Protein: CASRGAGNTEAFF.

The rearrangement uses TRBV28 and TRBJ2-3, with 7 positions matching TRBD2. CDR1 and CDR2 from the germline V gene are MDHEN and SYDVKM. The CDR3 has 15 amino acids. Trimming took 6 bases from V and 2 from J; bases not matched to a gene: 8. The CDR3 DNA sequence: TGTGCCAGCAGCCGCACCGGGACTAACACAGATACGCAGTATTTT. It encodes CASSRTGTNTDTQYF.

This rearrangement joins TRBV11-2 to TRBJ2-6, with a weak D call TRBD2 (6 bases). CDR3 length: 17 amino acids. Germline V CDR1 and CDR2: SGHAT, FQNNGV. The V end was cut by 3 bases, the J end by 4 bases, with 16 bases between. This chain's CDR3 is CASSFTPGGAGANVLTF. The DNA for the CDR3 is TGTGCCAGCAGCTTCACTCCCGGGGGAGCCGGGGCCAACGTCCTGACTTTC. Supplemented by reference TRBV11-2 and TRBJ2-6, the full variable domain reads EAGVAQSPRYKIIEKRQSVAFWCNPISGHATLYWYQQILGQGPKLLIQFQNNGVVDDSQLPKDRFSAERLKGVDSTLKIQPAKLEDSAVYLCASSFTPGGAGANVLTFGAGSRLTVL.

The rearrangement uses TRBV7-3 and TRBJ2-1; 14 nucleotides agree with TRBD2. Per germline, CDR1 SGHTA and CDR2 FQGTGA. This CDR3 region has 17 residues. V gave up 4 bases and J gave up 8 bases; unmatched junction bases: 10. The CDR3 protein is CASSWGLAGEYADEQFF. In nucleotides, the CDR3 is TGTGCCAGCAGCTGGGGACTAGCGGGAGAATATGCCGATGAGCAGTTCTTC.

The J gene is TRBJ1-1, the V gene TRBV10-3, with 7 bases aligning to TRBD1. CDR1 is ENHRY and CDR2 is SYGVKD in the germline V gene. Trimming cost V 2 bases and J 5 bases; bases outside gene matches: 5. This CDR3 contains 14 residues. CDR3 sequence: CAISETGDVTEAFF. The DNA of the CDR3 is TGTGCCATCAGTGAGACAGGGGATGTGACTGAAGCTTTCTTT.

The chain employs TRBV7-3 and TRBJ2-3; D gene unclear. The CDR3 spans 12 residues. Trimming stripped 5 bases from V and 6 bases from J, with 9 bases between. Germline V gene data show CDR1 as SGHTA and CDR2 as FQGTGA. The CDR3 protein is CASSPESDTQYF. The CDR3 region has the DNA TGTGCCAGCAGCCCCGAGTCTGATACGCAGTATTTT.

The J gene is TRBJ2-1, the V gene TRBV11-3, with 7 bases lining up with TRBD1. The CDR3 sequence is 15 residues long. Unmatched junction bases numbered 7, after V lost 0 bases and J lost 8 bases. The germline V gene has CDR1 SGHNT and CDR2 YENEEA. The CDR3 DNA sequence: TGTGCCAGCAGCTTAGATTCTGACAGGGAAGATGAGCAGTTCTTC. Its protein product is CASSLDSDREDEQFF.

The chain is built from TRBV7-8 and TRBJ1-2; D gene ambiguous. With 2 bases removed from V and 5 bases from J, the gap between germline ends came to 9 bases. There are 13 residues in the CDR3. The germline gives CDR1 SGHVS, CDR2 FQNEAQ. CDR3 in amino acids: CASSLNPGYGYTF. The CDR3 bases are TGTGCCAGCAGCTTAAACCCGGGGTATGGCTACACCTTC.

This rearrangement joins TRBV13 to TRBJ2-1; TRBD2 is a possible D gene (5 bases). This CDR3 has 14 residues. The V gene lost 2 bases and the J gene lost 5 bases, with 10 bases spanning the gap. CDR1 and CDR2 (germline): PRHDT, FYEKMQ (reference sequence). The CDR3 nucleotides read TGTGCCAGCAGCTTATATACGGGAAACAATGAGCAGTTCTTC. The encoded protein is CASSLYTGNNEQFF.

In DNA form, the CDR3 reads TGCGCCAGCAGCCCCCCGGGAACGGAGACCCAGTACTTC. This sequence encodes CASSPPGTETQYF. V is TRBV4-1 and J is TRBJ2-5, with D perhaps TRBD2 (5 bases). The germline V gene has CDR1 MGHRA and CDR2 YSYEKL. This CDR3 has 13 residues. V lost 4 bases, J lost 5 bases, and 11 bases lay in between.

This chain joins TRBV29-1 and TRBJ2-5; maybe TRBD2 (6 bases). Germline V lookup: CDR1 SQVTM, CDR2 ANQGSEA. The CDR3 spans 14 residues. V dropped 2 bases and J dropped 5 bases, with 15 bases sitting between them. CDR3 in amino acids: CSVERARLVETQYF. Written as DNA, the CDR3 is TGCAGCGTTGAAAGGGCCCGACTAGTGGAGACCCAGTACTTC.

J is TRBJ2-6 and V is TRBV11-2; 8 nucleotides line up with TRBD1. The CDR3 consists of 17 residues. CDR1 SGHAT and CDR2 FQNNGV come from the germline V gene. V was pared by 4 bases and J by 0 bases, with 5 bases of the junction left unmatched. CDR3 sequence (DNA): TGTGCCAGCAGCTGGTGGACAGGGTACTCTGGGGCCAACGTCCTGACTTTC. This codes for CASSWWTGYSGANVLTF.

This clone was found once. V is TRBV27 and J is TRBJ2-7; D is unclear. Trimming shortened V by 2 bases and J by 6 bases, and 8 bases separated the two germline ends. This CDR3 region has 12 residues. The germline CDR1 and CDR2 sequences are MNHEY and SMNVEV (reference sequence). The chain's CDR3 is CASSLSFAEQYF. The CDR3 DNA is TGTGCCAGCAGTTTAAGCTTCGCCGAGCAGTACTTC.

The rearrangement links TRBV9 to TRBJ2-5, with 14 bases identical to TRBD2. Germline V gives CDR1 SGDLS, CDR2 YYNGEE. J gave up 1 base and V 4 bases, and 6 bases lay outside the gene matches. CDR3 length equals 17 residues. The CDR3 here is CASSYGLAGGLQETQYF. For the CDR3, the DNA is TGTGCCAGCAGCTACGGACTAGCGGGAGGACTCCAAGAGACCCAGTACTTC.

J is TRBJ1-1 and V is TRBV18, with D maybe TRBD1 (5 bases). V was trimmed by 2 bases and J by 0 bases, leaving 10 bases between them. Germline CDR1 reads KGHSH; CDR2 reads LQKENI. This CDR3 has 15 residues. CDR3 protein: CASSPGASLNTEAFF. The CDR3 coding sequence is TGTGCCAGCTCACCAGGGGCGTCGCTGAACACTGAAGCTTTCTTT. The variable domain in full, with the rest retrieved from reference TRBV18 and TRBJ1-1, is NAGVMQNPRHLVRRRGQEARLRCSPMKGHSHVYWYRQLPEEGLKFMVYLQKENIIDESGMPKERFSAEFPKEGPSILRIQQVVRGDSAAYFCASSPGASLNTEAFFGQGTRLTVV.

The rearrangement links TRBV2 to TRBJ2-7; D is perhaps TRBD1 (5 bases). V lost 7 bases and J 2 bases, leaving 15 bases between the germline ends. The length of the CDR3 is 14 residues. Germline V gene sequence: CDR1 SNHLY, CDR2 FYNNEI. Written as DNA, the CDR3 is TGTGCCAGCACCTTCCAGGCAGGGCCCTACGAGCAGTACTTC. Translation: CASTFQAGPYEQYF.

In its sample, this clone was seen once. The J gene is TRBJ1-2, the V gene TRBV27; 7 positions agree with TRBD1. The ends lost 2 bases at V and 4 bases at J; junction bases unmatched: 1. CDR1 and CDR2 (germline): MNHEY, SMNVEV (reference sequence). CDR3 length: 13 residues. The CDR3 loop reads CASSLRGLYGYTF. The CDR3 DNA is TGTGCCAGCAGTTTAAGGGGGCTCTATGGCTACACCTTC.

CDR3 sequence: CATKLGDSGEKLFF. In DNA, the CDR3 is TGTGCCACAAAATTAGGGGATAGTGGTGAAAAACTGTTTTTT. The chain couples TRBV10-3 to TRBJ1-4, with D possibly being TRBD1 (5 bases). The CDR3 has 14 residues. Germline V gene sequence: CDR1 ENHRY, CDR2 SYGVKD. Trimming took off 10 bases at V and 7 bases at J, with 19 bases between the two ends.

This chain joins TRBV19 and TRBJ2-7, with D possibly being TRBD1 (8 bases). The CDR3 consists of 14 residues. The germline V and J ends were trimmed by 6 bases and 2 bases, with 14 bases remaining between them. Germline assignment: CDR1 LNHDA and CDR2 SQIVND (reference sequence). The CDR3, as DNA: TGTGCCAGTAGCTGGGGGGGACAGGCCTACGAGCAGTACTTC. It translates to CASSWGGQAYEQYF.

The rearrangement joins TRBV4-1 to TRBJ2-5; D perhaps matches TRBD2 (6 bases). CDR1 is MGHRA, CDR2 YSYEKL, per germline. CDR3 length: 15 amino acids. V shed 5 bases and J shed 5 bases, with 18 bases lying between them. DNA for the CDR3: TGCGCCAGCAGCGAAGTGGGGGGACCTCTTGAGACCCAGTACTTC. It is translated as CASSEVGGPLETQYF.

This clone was picked up one time. J is TRBJ1-3 and V is TRBV5-6; D may be TRBD1 (6 bases). Per the germline V gene, CDR1 is SGHDT and CDR2 is YYEEEE. The CDR3 runs 15 residues. V lost 2 bases and J lost 2, with 11 bases in between. CDR3 coding DNA: TGTGCCAGCAGCTTACAGGGCCTGACTGGAAACACCATATATTTT. This gives the protein CASSLQGLTGNTIYF.

The chain links TRBV6-6 to TRBJ2-1, with D possibly matching TRBD1 (5 bases). The V gene's germline CDR1 is MNHNY and CDR2 SVGAGI (reference sequence). This CDR3 is 14 amino acids long. V gave up 5 bases and J gave up 8 bases, with 16 bases separating them. CDR3 protein: CASSPPGLGDEQFF. The CDR3 coding sequence is TGTGCCAGCAGTCCTCCGGGCCTAGGGGATGAGCAGTTCTTC.